This T cell receptor beta chain was retrieved from a study of blood T cells in healthy people across ages. The V end lost 1 base, the J end lost 4 bases, and 13 bases lay between the germline ends. The CDR3 length is 15 residues. It was with a sample-barcoded 5' primer and a J-beta primer mix that a second PCR of roughly 7 to 12 cycles was run. TCRdb independently ran MiXCR on the 5' RACE reads; one entry per CDR3 protein. The sample consists of over a million distinct CDR3 sequences, almost 25% of them appearing once. The same data also went into a second study, on T cells of mothers and their children.

The chain has TRBV12-3 or TRBV12-4 and TRBJ2-5; D might be TRBD1 or TRBD2, each matching 6 bases. This clonotype was sampled from a girl aged 2 to 9 in good health. Sequencing was carried out using blood. The CDR3 region is CASSLGWGARETQYF. CDR3 nucleotide sequence: TGTGCCAGCAGTTTAGGTTGGGGGGCGAGAGAGACCCAGTACTTC.